Listed here is a single T cell receptor (beta chain). After re-calling the 5' RACE reads, TCRdb lists one entry per CDR3 protein, DNA absent. This listing includes 150,000 to 180,000 distinct CDR3 sequences. This sample is drawn from a study of T cells expressing NK-cell markers. Looking at the study overall: CD3+CD56+NKG2C+, CD3+CD56+NKG2C- and CD3+CD56-NKG2C+ T cells, once sorted, supplied the TCR beta repertoires.

The CDR3 is 17 residues long. From germline, CDR1 is LGHDT and CDR2 YNNKEL (reference sequence). The sequence was obtained from a woman aged 45 to 65 in good health. The specimen sequenced was blood T cells: a sorted CD56 or NKG2C T cell subset, CD4+ or CD8+ T cells, or bulk PBMC T cells (not recorded which). V gene TRBV3-1 combines with J gene TRBJ2-1; TCRdb's D call of TRBD2 is untestable without DNA. The CDR3 here is CASSQGITSGRIFEQFF.